This is a list of T cell receptor beta chains from one sample in a study of CD8 T cells in Susac syndrome. Each CDR3 protein gets one entry after TCRdb re-called the immunoSEQ multiplex PCR reads with MiXCR. The sample shows about 170,000 distinct CDR3 sequences, 90% to 95% of them seen only once. Sequencing was carried out using CD4+ T cells from PBMCs. These receptors all come from a human donor with multiple sclerosis. CDR3s include the opening cysteine and the closing phenylalanine or tryptophan. The order of the fields is clone size, V gene, D gene, J gene, CDR3 DNA, CDR3 protein. D genes are given only for firm matches. Some rows have no size entry. The others give once, few or many, or a class for an expanded clone.

-	TRBV3-1	-	TRBJ1-2	TGTGCCAGCAGCTCCACAGGGTCCAACTATGGCTACACCTTC	CASSSTGSNYGYTF
-	TRBV27	-	TRBJ2-3	TGTGCCAGCAGTTTCAAGGGGAGTTATCGCTATACGCAGTATTTT	CASSFKGSYRYTQYF
-	TRBV9	-	TRBJ2-5	TGTGCCAGCAGCGTAGCCCCCGCGGACGGACAAGAGACCCAGTACTTC	CASSVAPADGQETQYF
-	TRBV4-1	-	TRBJ1-5	TGCGCCAGCAGCCACCGGGGGGATCAGCCCCAGCATTTT	CASSHRGDQPQHF
-	TRBV11-2	-	TRBJ2-4	TGTGCCAGCAGCAACTCCGACAGGAAAAACATTCAGTACTTC	CASSNSDRKNIQYF
-	TRBV7-9	-	TRBJ2-7	TGTGCCAGCAGCTTATCGGCAGCCTCCTACGAGCAGTACTTC	CASSLSAASYEQYF
-	TRBV6-5	-	TRBJ2-7	TGTGCCAGCAGAACTATGGGTAGCTCCTACGAGCAGTACTTC	CASRTMGSSYEQYF
-	TRBV6-5	-	TRBJ1-6	TGTGCCAGCGGGCCTTCCCATTCACCCCTCCACTTT	CASGPSHSPLHF
-	TRBV18	TRBD1	TRBJ1-2	TGTGCCAGCTCAACAAAACAGGGGAACTATGGCTACACCTTC	CASSTKQGNYGYTF
once	TRBV9	TRBD1	TRBJ1-3	TGTGCCAGCAGCGTGACAGGGGCTAACGGAAACACCATATATTTT	CASSVTGANGNTIYF
-	TRBV12-3/TRBV12-4	-	TRBJ1-2	TGTGCCAGCAGTTTTGGGCCCCGGTATGGCTACACCTTC	CASSFGPRYGYTF
once	TRBV11-2	-	TRBJ2-5	TGTGCCAGCAGGGGATCCTATGGCAGGGGAGAGACCCAGTACTTC	CASRGSYGRGETQYF
once	TRBV7-3	-	TRBJ2-2	TGTGCCAGCAGCCCCTCAGCCCCGTCCCTGGAGCTGTTTTTT	CASSPSAPSLELFF
-	TRBV10-3	-	TRBJ2-5	TGTGCCATCGAAGCAGGGTGGGGAGAGACCCAGTACTTC	CAIEAGWGETQYF
-	TRBV7-3	-	TRBJ1-2	TGTGCCAGCAGCTTAACGAGTACAGATCGCGGCTACACCTTC	CASSLTSTDRGYTF
-	TRBV27	-	TRBJ2-6	TGTGCCAGCAAGACTGGGCATGGGGCCAACGTCCTGACTTTC	CASKTGHGANVLTF
-	TRBV20-1	-	TRBJ2-5	TGCAGTGCTAGAATTGGGGAGACCCAGTACTTC	CSARIGETQYF
-	TRBV29-1	TRBD1	TRBJ1-1	TGCAGCGTGAGTGTGACAGGGGGGAACACTGAAGCTTTCTTT	CSVSVTGGNTEAFF
-	TRBV5-1	TRBD2	TRBJ2-5	TGCGCCAGCAGCTTCACTAGCGGGGGGGCCGCTAAGACCCAGTACTTC	CASSFTSGGAAKTQYF
-	TRBV24-1	TRBD1	TRBJ2-1	TGTGCCACCAGTGATACCCCCGGGGGACAGGGGGGGGACAATGAGCAGTTCTTC	CATSDTPGGQGGDNEQFF
-	TRBV28	TRBD1	TRBJ1-3	TGTGCCGCGGAGGAAACACAGGGGCGGGGAAACACCATATATTTT	CAAEETQGRGNTIYF
-	TRBV12-3/TRBV12-4	TRBD2	TRBJ2-7	TGTGCCAGCAGTTCCGGGGGGTCCACCGCCCACGAGCAGTACTTC	CASSSGGSTAHEQYF
-	TRBV10-2	-	TRBJ2-3	TGCGCCAGCAGAGGACCGAACACAGATACGCAGTATTTT	CASRGPNTDTQYF
once	TRBV2	-	TRBJ1-5	TGTGCCAGCAGGGTGACAGGCTATAGCAATCAGCCCCAGCATTTT	CASRVTGYSNQPQHF
-	TRBV9	-	TRBJ2-5	TGTGCCAGCAGCGTAGGGCTAGGGCCCCAAGAGACCCAGTACTTC	CASSVGLGPQETQYF
once	TRBV6-5	-	TRBJ2-7	TGTGCCAGCAGCAATTCGGGCGTCTACGAGCAGTACTTC	CASSNSGVYEQYF
-	TRBV6-5	-	TRBJ2-3	-	CASILGLAGGGDTQYF
-	TRBV6-1	TRBD1	TRBJ1-5	TGTGCCAGCAGTTGGGACAGCGGCTCCGTTCAGCCCCAGCATTTT	CASSWDSGSVQPQHF
-	TRBV7-3	-	TRBJ1-6	TGTGCCAGCAGCTTAACGGGTAGAGGGCAGCATAATTCACCCCTCCACTTT	CASSLTGRGQHNSPLHF
once	TRBV6-1	-	TRBJ2-2	TGTGCCAGTACAGGGTGGAGCGGGGAGCTGTTTTTT	CASTGWSGELFF
-	TRBV9	-	TRBJ2-7	TGTGCCAGCAGCTCGACCCCAACAGAATACGAGCAGTACTTC	CASSSTPTEYEQYF
-	TRBV6-6	-	TRBJ2-1	TGTGCCAGCAGTTCCCACAATGAGCAGTTCTTC	CASSSHNEQFF
-	TRBV7-2	-	TRBJ2-5	TGTGCCAGCAGCTTAGAAGCGACGGGGGAGACCCAGTACTTC	CASSLEATGETQYF